This TCR beta chain was observed in a study of control samples from healthy donors and cancer patients. Method: immunoSEQ multiplex PCR; TCRdb's copy keeps in-frame clones and lacks some. The repertoire consists of some 89,000 clones, with 86% occurring once and the leading ten covering around 20%. CDR3 length equals 13 residues. The V gene's germline CDR1 is SEHNR and CDR2 FQNEAQ (reference sequence). V was clipped by 6 bases and J by 6 bases, with 14 bases between them. Sequencing was done on a sample of blood. V and J are TRBV7-9 and TRBJ1-2, with D perhaps TRBD1 (6 bases). The receptor was derived from a man aged 25 to 40 in good health. CDR3 region: CASSQREGDGYTF. CDR3 nucleotide sequence: TGTGCCAGCAGTCAACGGGAGGGGGATGGCTACACCTTC.